Listed below are T cell receptor beta chains from one sample, sequenced in a study of blood T cell repertoires in COVID-19. The protocol was immunoSEQ multiplex PCR, while the TCRdb copy is restricted to in-frame clones and leaves out a portion. The sample has 310,000 or so clones; roughly 87% are singletons. Sequenced material: PBMCs or T cells enriched from blood (not recorded which). All receptors come from a woman aged 18-29 years who had recovered from COVID-19. Both conserved end residues are part of each CDR3. Size tells how often a clone was seen (once, few, many) or the class of an expanded clone, and some rows leave it out.

clone_size,cdr3_length,v_call,cdr3_aa
-,24,TRBV19,CASSIFYVLSSPNLGAQSGYGYTF
once,16,TRBV5-1,CASSPELAGGTDTQYF
-,15,TRBV25-1,CASSDDRGIDETQYF
-,12,TRBV13,CASSDNGYEQFF
-,13,TRBV12-3/TRBV12-4,CASSFRLHEKLFF
-,16,TRBV7-9,CASSQRTGTESYEQYF
few,16,TRBV5-8,CASIPGLAGFLNEQFF
-,14,TRBV10-3,CAIRVTGGETEAFF
-,13,TRBV19,CASSMDRGTEAFF
-,16,TRBV5-1,CASSPLGTSGYNEQFF
-,17,TRBV5-1,CASSFSNTASSGNTIYF
-,15,TRBV6-4,CASSLLAGGWNEQFF
-,14,TRBV9,CASSVIQDSNEQFF
few,17,TRBV6-2/TRBV6-3,CASSYSPSRSFLTEAFF
-,17,TRBV4-1,CASSQDPPSGGYNEQFF
once,16,TRBV4-2,CASSPLPGTTYYEQYF
-,16,TRBV28,CASSSLPGQGGGTQYF
few,12,TRBV7-2,CASSQGHYEQYF
once,13,TRBV25-1,CASSKNSGDTQYF
-,14,TRBV2,CASSEALAGNEQFF
-,14,TRBV2,CASSEEGGNQPQHF
-,17,TRBV11-2,CASSPPNGRALAYEQYF
-,19,TRBV18,CASSPPFARGLYSQETQYF
many,15,TRBV6-1,CASSEEDAGSSPLHF
-,12,TRBV28,CASGSHGGKLFF
-,13,TRBV5-4,CASSLGGTSPLHF
-,13,TRBV19,CASSITGSTEAFF
-,14,TRBV2,CASSDRARGQPQHF
-,13,TRBV2,CASTLISYNEQFF
-,16,TRBV21-1,CASSTRDSGIYNEQFF
-,17,TRBV7-2,CASSLGVTGVGHSPLHF
-,16,TRBV27,CASSPLPGQGAYEQYF
-,15,TRBV10-3,CAISEKSPMDSPLHF
-,13,TRBV7-2,CASSMPGTNEQYF
-,15,TRBV28,CASSLGQAGPQPQHF
once,13,TRBV12-3/TRBV12-4,CASSFGADYGYTF
-,15,TRBV3-1/TRBV3-2,CASSQEWTALDGYTF
-,14,TRBV7-9,CASSLARQGGEQYF
-,16,TRBV27,CASSLLRDRELYGYTF
-,12,TRBV30,CAWSKLEDTQYF
-,17,TRBV7-8,CASSLAGTVYGGLGYTF
-,13,TRBV20-1,CSASRTGADEQFF